A selection of T cell receptor beta chains follows, all from one sample in a study of blood T cells in healthy people across ages. Each CDR3 protein is one row after TCRdb ran MiXCR on the 5' RACE reads. Among 800,000 or so distinct CDR3 sequences listed, about 59% were seen once. Sequenced: blood. These TCRs come from a man in his thirties or forties in good health. Each CDR3 is given with its conserved first and last residue. The D gene is left open where the match is weak. The size entry is marked missing in some rows and otherwise reads once, few, many or a size class.

TRBJ2-7	TRBV20-1	-	-	CSARDIPGASYEQYF	TGCAGTGCTAGAGATATACCGGGGGCCTCCTACGAGCAGTACTTC
TRBJ2-4	TRBV4-3	TRBD1	few	CASSRGTAQGNIQYF	TGCGCCAGCAGCCGTGGGACAGCTCAGGGGAACATTCAGTACTTC
TRBJ2-1	TRBV7-9	TRBD2	-	CASSLFLAGFNEQFF	TGTGCCAGCAGCTTATTTCTAGCGGGGTTCAATGAGCAGTTCTTC
TRBJ1-5	TRBV28	TRBD1	-	CASSLVGQGAGQPQHF	TGTGCCAGCAGTTTAGTTGGACAGGGCGCAGGCCAGCCCCAGCATTTT
TRBJ1-1	TRBV13	-	few	CASSLNAGTEAFF	TGTGCCAGCAGCTTAAACGCAGGCACTGAAGCTTTCTTT
TRBJ2-1	TRBV6-5	-	-	CASSDSPRHEQFF	TGTGCCAGCAGTGACTCCCCAAGGCACGAGCAGTTCTTC
TRBJ2-5	TRBV10-3	TRBD1	-	CAISGGQALTETQYF	TGTGCCATCAGTGGCGGACAGGCTCTAACAGAGACCCAGTACTTC
TRBJ2-1	TRBV14	-	few	CASSAHVQGGEQFF	TGTGCCAGCAGCGCGCATGTGCAGGGGGGTGAGCAGTTCTTC
TRBJ2-1	TRBV29-1	TRBD2	few	CSVLQAGGGDEQFF	TGCAGCGTTCTCCAGGCGGGGGGGGGAGATGAGCAGTTCTTC
TRBJ2-5	TRBV27	-	-	CASRRNLRDRPTETQYF	TGTGCCAGCAGGCGGAACCTCAGGGACCGCCCTACGGAGACCCAGTACTTC
TRBJ2-3	TRBV12-3/TRBV12-4	TRBD2	few	CASSFSSSGVGDTQYF	TGTGCCAGCAGTTTTTCGTCTAGCGGGGTTGGAGATACGCAGTATTTT
TRBJ1-2	TRBV15	-	-	CATSRVWGRNDYGYTF	TGTGCCACCAGCAGAGTATGGGGGCGCAACGACTATGGCTACACCTTC
TRBJ1-5	TRBV15	TRBD1	once	CATSRAGGGHQPQHF	TGTGCCACCAGCAGAGCGGGAGGGGGCCATCAGCCCCAGCATTTT
TRBJ1-2	TRBV29-1	TRBD1	-	CSVPRTGRRGYTF	TGCAGCGTCCCAAGGACAGGGCGGAGGGGCTACACCTTC
TRBJ2-1	TRBV20-1	-	few	CSASDYTVLGNEQFF	TGCAGTGCTAGTGACTACACCGTCTTAGGGAATGAGCAGTTCTTC
TRBJ2-5	TRBV9	TRBD2	once	CASSVGGSGGTYQETQYF	TGTGCCAGCAGCGTAGGCGGTAGCGGGGGCACGTACCAAGAGACCCAGTACTTC
TRBJ2-5	TRBV6-6	-	few	CASATPVVETQYF	TGTGCCAGCGCGACCCCGGTTGTAGAGACCCAGTACTTC
TRBJ2-2	TRBV20-1	TRBD2	few	CSAPIAGGVAGELFF	TGCAGTGCTCCCATAGCGGGGGGGGTGGCCGGGGAGCTGTTTTTT
TRBJ2-1	TRBV15	TRBD2	-	CATSRDLAGPHEQFF	TGTGCCACCAGCAGAGATCTAGCGGGGCCGCATGAGCAGTTCTTC
TRBJ2-3	TRBV7-6	TRBD1	-	CASSQGAVSSDTQYF	TGTGCCAGCAGTCAGGGGGCCGTTTCATCAGATACGCAGTATTTT
TRBJ2-5	TRBV24-1	-	-	CATSDLFGGGQETQYF	TGTGCCACCAGTGACTTGTTCGGGGGAGGTCAAGAGACCCAGTACTTC
TRBJ2-5	TRBV20-1	-	-	CSAITGTGQETQYF	TGCAGTGCTATCACCGGGACCGGACAAGAGACCCAGTACTTC
TRBJ2-5	TRBV9	-	-	CASSGTGTPWETQYF	TGTGCCAGCAGCGGAACCGGGACCCCCTGGGAGACCCAGTACTTC
TRBJ2-1	TRBV12-3/TRBV12-4	TRBD1	-	CASSLAGGGVSEQFF	TGTGCCAGCAGTCTGGCAGGGGGCGGTGTGAGTGAGCAGTTCTTC
TRBJ2-4	TRBV30	-	-	CAWSDSLAKNIQYF	TGTGCCTGGAGCGACTCCTTAGCCAAAAACATTCAGTACTTC
TRBJ2-7	TRBV3-1	TRBD1	-	CASSYGTGNEQYF	TGTGCCAGCAGCTACGGGACAGGGAACGAGCAGTACTTC
TRBJ2-2	TRBV7-6	-	-	CASSLDLRTRNTGELFF	TGTGCCAGCAGCTTGGATCTTAGGACAAGGAACACCGGGGAGCTGTTTTTT
TRBJ2-7	TRBV4-3	-	-	CASRDSYNEQYF	TGCGCCAGCAGAGACAGCTACAATGAGCAGTACTTC
TRBJ2-7	TRBV5-1	-	-	CASSGGAGVEQYF	TGCGCCAGCAGCGGGGGGGCGGGGGTTGAGCAGTACTTC
TRBJ2-3	TRBV2	TRBD1	once	CASSEWDRSTDTQYF	TGTGCCAGCAGTGAATGGGACAGAAGCACAGATACGCAGTATTTT
TRBJ1-1	TRBV4-3	-	few	CASSSTRDYLTEAFF	TGCGCCAGCAGCTCAACTAGGGATTATCTAACTGAAGCTTTCTTT
TRBJ2-7	TRBV20-1	-	few	CSATGTKSFWEQYF	TGCAGTGCTACCGGGACAAAAAGCTTTTGGGAGCAGTACTTC
TRBJ1-5	TRBV10-3	TRBD1	few	CAISEGHPRDRGFQPQHF	TGTGCCATCAGTGAGGGACATCCCCGGGACAGGGGTTTTCAGCCCCAGCATTTT
TRBJ2-6	TRBV29-1	TRBD1	-	CSVKGQDRPSGANVLTF	TGCAGCGTGAAGGGACAGGACCGTCCGTCTGGGGCCAACGTCCTGACTTTC
TRBJ1-1	TRBV11-1	-	few	CASSLRPGDTEAFF	TGTGCCAGCAGCTTAAGGCCCGGGGACACTGAAGCTTTCTTT
TRBJ2-7	TRBV5-6	-	-	CASSLLTRGNEQYF	TGTGCCAGCAGCTTGTTGACCAGGGGTAACGAGCAGTACTTC
TRBJ2-3	TRBV7-2	TRBD2	-	CASGAGLAITDTQYF	TGTGCCAGCGGCGCGGGACTAGCAATCACAGATACGCAGTATTTT
TRBJ2-7	TRBV6-6	TRBD1	-	CASSTGGFYEQYF	TGTGCCAGTAGTACAGGGGGCTTTTACGAGCAGTACTTC
TRBJ2-1	TRBV6-5	TRBD2	-	CASGLAGAPFNEQFF	TGTGCCAGCGGTCTAGCGGGGGCCCCCTTCAATGAGCAGTTCTTC
TRBJ2-7	TRBV9	-	-	CASSVAGQGGYEQYF	TGTGCCAGCAGCGTAGCGGGTCAGGGGGGGTACGAGCAGTACTTC
TRBJ2-5	TRBV5-4	-	-	CASSTRRGDQETQYF	TGTGCCAGCAGCACTAGGAGGGGGGACCAAGAGACCCAGTACTTC
TRBJ2-1	TRBV7-3	TRBD2	-	CASSSPVGGVWNEQFF	TGTGCCAGCAGCTCACCGGTGGGGGGGGTTTGGAATGAGCAGTTCTTC
TRBJ2-7	TRBV27	TRBD1	-	CASSLDWTGASYEQYF	TGTGCCAGCAGTCTGGATTGGACAGGGGCCTCCTACGAGCAGTACTTC